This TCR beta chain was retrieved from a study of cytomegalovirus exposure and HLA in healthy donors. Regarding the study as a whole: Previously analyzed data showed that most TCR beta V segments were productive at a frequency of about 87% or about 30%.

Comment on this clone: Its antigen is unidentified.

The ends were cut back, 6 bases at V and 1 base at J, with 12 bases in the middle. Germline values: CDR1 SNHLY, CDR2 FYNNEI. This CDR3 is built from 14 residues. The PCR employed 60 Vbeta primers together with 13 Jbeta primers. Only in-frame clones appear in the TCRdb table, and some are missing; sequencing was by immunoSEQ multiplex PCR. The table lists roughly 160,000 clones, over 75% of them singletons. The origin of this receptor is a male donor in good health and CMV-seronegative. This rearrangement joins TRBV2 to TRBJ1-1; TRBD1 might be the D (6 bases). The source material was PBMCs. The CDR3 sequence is CASRLQGTNTEAFF. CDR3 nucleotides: TGTGCCAGCAGGTTGCAGGGGACGAACACTGAAGCTTTCTTT.